These 2 T cell receptor beta chains share one sample of origin, sequenced in a study of blood T cell repertoires in COVID-19. Produced via immunoSEQ multiplex PCR; TCRdb's table is partial and in-frame only. The table lists tens of thousands of clones, around 83% of them singletons. The specimen was peripheral blood. The receptors originated from a woman aged 55 to 70 with acute or convalescent COVID-19.

The chain couples TRBV10-3 to TRBJ1-6; TRBD1 aligns across 9 bases. The germline gives CDR1 ENHRY, CDR2 SYGVKD. V gave up 10 bases and J gave up 10 bases; unmatched junction bases: 8. This CDR3 contains 13 residues. This CDR3 reads CATMTGGGSPLHF. CDR3 nucleotides: TGTGCCACTATGACAGGGGGTGGATCACCCCTCCACTTT.

This chain connects TRBV6-2 or TRBV6-3 to TRBJ1-1, with a weak D call TRBD1 (6 bases). The germline gives CDR1 MNHEY, CDR2 SVGEGT. The CDR3 totals 14 residues. The V end was cut by 2 bases, the J end by 9 bases, with 16 bases between. The CDR3 protein is CASSYRGADSKAFF. The CDR3 region has the DNA TGTGCCAGCAGTTACCGGGGGGCGGACAGCAAAGCTTTCTTT.